A selection of T cell receptor beta chains follows, all from one sample in a study of CD8 T cells in ankylosing spondylitis. TCRdb passed the 5' RACE reads through MiXCR, listing each CDR3 protein once. The table has 31,000 or so distinct CDR3 sequences, roughly 29% seen once. The sequenced sample was synovial fluid, either unsorted or a sorted T cell fraction (not recorded which). Receptor source: a male donor with ankylosing spondylitis. The CDR3 runs from the conserved cysteine through the conserved F or W. D genes are given only for firm matches. Not every row has a clone size; where given, it reads once, few, many or a size class.

D	V	J	size	DNA	CDR3
TRBD2	TRBV6-1	TRBJ2-1	many	TGTGCCAGCAACGGACTAGCGGGAGAGTCCAATGAGCAGTTCTTC	CASNGLAGESNEQFF
.	TRBV27	TRBJ1-1	.	TGTGCCAGCAGTACCTCGACAGGACGTGAAGCTTTCTTT	CASSTSTGREAFF
.	TRBV11-2	TRBJ2-1	many	TGTGCCAGCAGCTTACGGGCGGGCCCAACGGAGGAGCAGTTCTTC	CASSLRAGPTEEQFF
.	TRBV10-3	TRBJ1-1	few	TGTGCCATCAGTGAGTCGAGGGAGAAGGCGGACACTGAAGCTTTCTTT	CAISESREKADTEAFF
.	TRBV11-2	TRBJ2-3	few	TGTGCCAGCAGCCTGCCCCACGGAGGGAGCACAGATACGCAGTATTTT	CASSLPHGGSTDTQYF
TRBD1	TRBV4-1	TRBJ1-5	few	TGCGCCAGCAGCCAAATGACGGGACAGGGGAATCAGCCCCAGCATTTT	CASSQMTGQGNQPQHF
.	TRBV24-1	TRBJ2-2	.	TGTGCCACCAGTGGTGCCGGGACTCCTCCCGCCGGGGAGCTGTTTTTT	CATSGAGTPPAGELFF
.	TRBV13	TRBJ2-7	many	TGTGCCAGCAGCTTAGGCCCCCCAGGGAGCTTTCAATACGAGCAGTACTTC	CASSLGPPGSFQYEQYF
.	TRBV9	TRBJ2-1	few	TGTGCCAGCAGCGTTGGTAGCGGTCACAATGAGCAGTTCTTC	CASSVGSGHNEQFF
.	TRBV4-1	TRBJ2-3	.	TGCGCCAGCAGCCAAGATCATCCCACCTCCGATACGCAGTATTTT	CASSQDHPTSDTQYF
.	TRBV2	TRBJ2-2	.	TGTGCCAGCAGTGACAGGCCTAACACCGGGGAGCTGTTTTTT	CASSDRPNTGELFF
TRBD1	TRBV7-9	TRBJ2-1	once	TGTGCCAGCAGTCCCCCAGGGGGCTCTCCCTACAATGAGCAGTTCTTC	CASSPPGGSPYNEQFF
.	TRBV27	TRBJ1-2	few	TGTGCCAGCAGATTCCAGGGCTCCGATGGCTACACCTTC	CASRFQGSDGYTF
TRBD1	TRBV5-1	TRBJ1-2	few	TGCGCCAGCAGCTTTGACAGGGGCCATGGCTACACCTTC	CASSFDRGHGYTF
TRBD2	TRBV6-4	TRBJ2-1	few	TGTGCCAGCAGTCCGCGGACTAGCGGCTACAATGAGCAGTTCTTC	CASSPRTSGYNEQFF
TRBD2	TRBV6-1	TRBJ2-1	.	TGTGCCAGCAGTGAAGAAAGCCTAGCGGGATACGCTGAGCAGTTCTTC	CASSEESLAGYAEQFF
.	TRBV30	TRBJ1-5	.	TGTGCCTGGAGTGTACAGGCCGATCAGCCCCAGCATTTT	CAWSVQADQPQHF
.	TRBV5-1	TRBJ1-6	.	TGCGCCAGCAGCCCGAGGGTGGGATCACCCCTCCACTTT	CASSPRVGSPLHF
.	TRBV6-1	TRBJ2-1	.	TGTGCCAGCAGAACAGGTATCAATGAGCAGTTCTTC	CASRTGINEQFF
.	TRBV3-1	TRBJ2-5	many	TGTGCCAGCAGTCGGGTCGACGAGGGGACCCAGTACTTC	CASSRVDEGTQYF
.	TRBV11-3	TRBJ2-1	many	TGTGCCAGCAGCTTTCACATGGGTGAGCAGTTCTTC	CASSFHMGEQFF
.	TRBV7-8	TRBJ1-5	.	TGTGCCAGCAGCTTAGCTTGGGGGGTTGGCGGTCACTGGGCAGAGCATTTT	CASSLAWGVGGHWAEHF
TRBD2	TRBV29-1	TRBJ2-1	.	TGCAGCGTCGACTTACGGACTAGCGGGAGCTACAATGAGCAGTTCTTC	CSVDLRTSGSYNEQFF
TRBD2	TRBV12-3/TRBV12-4	TRBJ2-1	.	TGTGCCAGCAGCCGGCAACTAGCGGGCCACTCCTACAATGAGCAGTTCTTC	CASSRQLAGHSYNEQFF
TRBD2	TRBV11-2	TRBJ2-1	.	TGTGCCAGCAGCTTAGGGGTGGAGCGGGGATACAATGAGCAGTTCTTC	CASSLGVERGYNEQFF
TRBD1	TRBV29-1	TRBJ2-3	.	TGCAGCGTTGACGGCCCGAGCCCTACAGGGGTTGGCACAGATACGCAGTATTTT	CSVDGPSPTGVGTDTQYF
TRBD2	TRBV11-2	TRBJ2-1	.	TGTGCCAGCAGCGTAACTAGCGGGAGTAGCTACAATGAGCAGTTCTTC	CASSVTSGSSYNEQFF
TRBD1	TRBV3-1	TRBJ1-1	many	TGTGCCAGCAGCTTACACAGGGGCACTGAAGCTTTCTTT	CASSLHRGTEAFF
TRBD2	TRBV9	TRBJ2-2	.	TGTGCCAGCAGCGGCCTAGCGGGAGTCGGTCCCGGGGAGCTGTTTTTT	CASSGLAGVGPGELFF
TRBD1	TRBV19	TRBJ1-4	few	TGTGCCAGTAGTTTTACTATCGGGACAGGGGGAGAAAAACTGTTTTTT	CASSFTIGTGGEKLFF
.	TRBV7-6	TRBJ2-3	many	TGTGCCAGCAGCCCCCTGCAGGGCGCAGATACGCAGTATTTT	CASSPLQGADTQYF
.	TRBV6-1	TRBJ1-5	.	TGTGCCAGCAGTGAAGAAAACCAGGGGCACGGCAATCAGCCCCAGCATTTT	CASSEENQGHGNQPQHF
.	TRBV9	TRBJ2-1	.	TGTGCCAGCAGCGTAGTAAGCGGCCCTAGCAATGAGCAGTTCTTC	CASSVVSGPSNEQFF
.	TRBV7-8	TRBJ1-5	once	TGTGCCAGCAGCTTAGATAGTGGGTATAGCAATCAGCCCCAGCATTTT	CASSLDSGYSNQPQHF
.	TRBV18	TRBJ2-7	many	TGTGCCAGCTCACCGTCCTCAGGGTCATTCTACGAGCAGTACTTC	CASSPSSGSFYEQYF
.	TRBV7-6	TRBJ1-3	.	TGTGCCAGCAGCTTCGACAGGGGAAACACCATATATTTT	CASSFDRGNTIYF
.	TRBV7-6	TRBJ1-4	.	.	CASSPRIQGNCFF
.	TRBV4-2	TRBJ2-1	few	TGTGCCAGCAGCCAAGTTGGGTCCCATCCCGATGAGCAGTTCTTC	CASSQVGSHPDEQFF
.	TRBV12-3/TRBV12-4	TRBJ1-1	many	TGTGCCAGCAGTAAAATTAGGGAGATGAACACTGAAGCTTTCTTT	CASSKIREMNTEAFF
.	TRBV11-2	TRBJ2-3	.	TGTGCCAGCAGATCAGACCGGGACTGGACAGATACGCAGTATTTT	CASRSDRDWTDTQYF
TRBD2	TRBV4-2	TRBJ2-1	few	TGTGCCAGCAGCCAGGAGAGCGGGGGGTACAATGAGCAGTTCTTC	CASSQESGGYNEQFF
.	TRBV3-1	TRBJ2-3	few	TGTGCCAGCAGCCATCTGGCACAGGTTCCAGATACGCAGTATTTT	CASSHLAQVPDTQYF
.	TRBV4-2	TRBJ2-7	.	TGTGCCAGCAGCCAAGTTAGGGGTAGCATCTCCTACGAGCAGTACTTC	CASSQVRGSISYEQYF
.	TRBV14	TRBJ2-7	.	TGTGCCAGCAGCCCCCGGACAAACTACGAGCAGTACTTC	CASSPRTNYEQYF
TRBD2	TRBV11-2	TRBJ2-3	.	TGTGCCAGCAGCTTAGTTTCTAGCGGGAGGGCTTCCAGCACAGATACGCAGTATTTT	CASSLVSSGRASSTDTQYF
.	TRBV7-9	TRBJ1-2	many	TGTGCCAGCAGCTGGATAAGCTCAAACTATGGCTACACCTTC	CASSWISSNYGYTF
.	TRBV20-1	TRBJ1-6	.	TGCAGTGCTAGAGATCGTAGCCGAGAAAGTTCACCCCTCCACTTT	CSARDRSRESSPLHF
TRBD2	TRBV6-1	TRBJ2-1	.	TGTGCCAGCGGAACTAGCGGCTACAATGAGCAGTTCTTC	CASGTSGYNEQFF
.	TRBV7-2	TRBJ1-2	once	TGTGCCAGCACCCCTCCGTGGGTGCGTTATGGCTACACCTTC	CASTPPWVRYGYTF
.	TRBV25-1	TRBJ2-1	.	TGTGCCAGCAGTGAGGGAGCTACAGAGCAGTTCTTC	CASSEGATEQFF
TRBD2	TRBV4-2	TRBJ2-1	.	TGTGCCAGCAGCCAACCTATAGCGGGAGGTGCCTACAATGAGCAGTTCTTC	CASSQPIAGGAYNEQFF
TRBD2	TRBV20-1	TRBJ2-7	medium-sized	TGCAGTGCTAGAGAAGGGAGGGACTACGAGCAGTACTTC	CSAREGRDYEQYF
.	TRBV4-1	TRBJ2-3	.	TGCGCCAGCAGCCAAGCAGGGGTAACTAGCACAGATACGCAGTATTTT	CASSQAGVTSTDTQYF
.	TRBV28	TRBJ1-1	few	TGTGCCAGCCGCCTAGGAAGGGGTGGCACTGAAGCTTTCTTT	CASRLGRGGTEAFF
.	TRBV11-2	TRBJ2-1	many	TGTGCCAGCAGTAGGGACCCCCAGAGCTCCTACAATGAGCAGTTCTTC	CASSRDPQSSYNEQFF